A single sample is the source of the 8 T cell receptor beta chains below, sequenced in a study of cytomegalovirus exposure and HLA in healthy donors. The PCR employed 60 Vbeta primers together with 13 Jbeta primers. Sequencing was performed with immunoSEQ multiplex PCR; in TCRdb, only in-frame clones are kept and a portion is missing. This listing includes about 170,000 clones. The sequenced sample consisted of PBMCs. These TCRs come from a woman between 18 and 29 years old in good health and CMV-seropositive.

The chain couples TRBV7-9 to TRBJ2-1, with D uncertain. Trimming shortened V by 5 bases and J by 2 bases, and 4 bases separated the two germline ends. This CDR3 has 12 amino acids. Germline values: CDR1 SEHNR, CDR2 FQNEAQ (reference sequence). CDR3 sequence: CASSPTYNEQFF. The CDR3 DNA is TGTGCCAGCAGCCCAACCTACAATGAGCAGTTCTTC.

The rearrangement joins TRBV19 to TRBJ1-5, with D maybe TRBD1 (6 bases). V lost 4 bases and J 0 bases, leaving 10 bases between the germline ends. There are 15 residues in the CDR3. Germline values: CDR1 LNHDA, CDR2 SQIVND (reference sequence). This CDR3 reads CASSKGDLSNQPQHF. Written as DNA, the CDR3 is TGTGCCAGTAGTAAGGGGGACCTTAGCAATCAGCCCCAGCATTTT.

V is TRBV2 and J is TRBJ1-1; D is possibly TRBD1 (5 bases). V gave up 1 base and J gave up 8 bases, with 5 bases separating them. Germline lookup yields CDR1 SNHLY and CDR2 FYNNEI. The CDR3 extends over 11 amino acids. Here the CDR3 reads CASSEGTEAFF. CDR3 in DNA: TGTGCCAGCAGTGAAGGGACAGAAGCTTTCTTT.

This chain joins TRBV4-2 and TRBJ2-1; 7 nucleotides line up with TRBD2. Germline lookup yields CDR1 LGHNA and CDR2 YNFKEQ. With V trimmed by 0 bases and J by 8 bases, 13 bases remained unmatched. This CDR3 spans 17 amino acids. The CDR3 reads CASSQEPSFGGSDEQFF. As DNA, the CDR3 is TGTGCCAGCAGCCAAGAACCTAGCTTCGGGGGGAGCGATGAGCAGTTCTTC.

The V call is TRBV29-1, the J call TRBJ1-1, with D possibly TRBD1 on 6 matching bases. V was cut by 6 bases and J by 3 bases, with 17 bases left in between. The CDR3 sequence is 14 residues long. The V gene's germline CDR1 is SQVTM and CDR2 ANQGSEA. For the CDR3, the DNA is TGCAGCGTAAAGAAGGTAGGGGGGGACACTGAAGCTTTCTTT. Amino acids: CSVKKVGGDTEAFF.

The V and J genes are TRBV6-6 and TRBJ2-2; TRBD2 might be the D (6 bases). The CDR3 is made up of 16 amino acids. Trimming took 7 bases from V and 0 from J, leaving 15 bases between them. The germline V gene has CDR1 MNHNY and CDR2 SVGAGI (reference sequence). CDR3 sequence reads: CASIASETSNTGELFF. For the CDR3, the DNA is TGTGCCAGCATTGCTAGCGAGACGTCGAACACCGGGGAGCTGTTTTTT.

V usage is TRBV5-8 and J usage is TRBJ2-2; 9 bases match TRBD1. This CDR3 has 17 amino acids. The trim removed 0 bases at V and 4 bases at J, leaving 7 bases unmatched. Germline CDR1 SGHTS, CDR2 YDEGEE. The chain's CDR3 is CASSLERGTGFTGELFF. The CDR3 DNA is TGTGCCAGCAGCTTGGAGCGCGGGACAGGGTTCACCGGGGAGCTGTTTTTT.

The chain joins TRBV27 to TRBJ1-6, with 7 bases lining up with TRBD1. The V and J ends lost 6 bases and 0 bases, in that order; junction bases with no gene match: 5. The CDR3 extends over 16 amino acids. CDR1 MNHEY and CDR2 SMNVEV come from the germline V gene (reference sequence). The CDR3: CASSRDSRSYNSPLHF. CDR3 nucleotides: TGTGCCAGCAGCCGGGACAGCCGCTCCTATAATTCACCCCTCCACTTT.